The source of this TCR beta chain is a study of T cells in Graves' hyperthyroidism and ophthalmopathy. Germline trimming cut 3 bases from V and 12 bases from J; bases unmatched to any gene: 9. The CDR3 covers 13 residues. Looked up from germline, CDR1 is DFQATT and CDR2 is SNEGSKA (reference sequence). Overall study results and limits: In blood, most of the thyroid clonotypes expanded above 0.001 were also present.

Amplification of TCR beta CDR3 regions used RNA as the template. During a first-round RT-PCR of the TCR CDR3, the HTBI primer set was used. TCRdb analysed the multiplex PCR reads with MiXCR anew, one entry per CDR3 protein. Of about 400,000 distinct CDR3 sequences in the sample, around 14% are singletons; the top ten hold around a tenth. With regard to this clonotype: Its antigen is not identified. This may come from a read error, since a much larger clone is one base off.

Fresh peripheral blood, approximately 10 ml, was the source of the PBMCs. This chain connects TRBV20-1 to TRBJ2-1; 9 nucleotides align to TRBD2. This sequence originates from a woman under 30 with Graves' hyperthyroidism. Sample: blood. CDR3 sequence reads: CSASGGRAGGQFF. The CDR3 nucleotides are TGCAGTGCTAGCGGCGGGAGGGCCGGTGGGCAGTTCTTC.